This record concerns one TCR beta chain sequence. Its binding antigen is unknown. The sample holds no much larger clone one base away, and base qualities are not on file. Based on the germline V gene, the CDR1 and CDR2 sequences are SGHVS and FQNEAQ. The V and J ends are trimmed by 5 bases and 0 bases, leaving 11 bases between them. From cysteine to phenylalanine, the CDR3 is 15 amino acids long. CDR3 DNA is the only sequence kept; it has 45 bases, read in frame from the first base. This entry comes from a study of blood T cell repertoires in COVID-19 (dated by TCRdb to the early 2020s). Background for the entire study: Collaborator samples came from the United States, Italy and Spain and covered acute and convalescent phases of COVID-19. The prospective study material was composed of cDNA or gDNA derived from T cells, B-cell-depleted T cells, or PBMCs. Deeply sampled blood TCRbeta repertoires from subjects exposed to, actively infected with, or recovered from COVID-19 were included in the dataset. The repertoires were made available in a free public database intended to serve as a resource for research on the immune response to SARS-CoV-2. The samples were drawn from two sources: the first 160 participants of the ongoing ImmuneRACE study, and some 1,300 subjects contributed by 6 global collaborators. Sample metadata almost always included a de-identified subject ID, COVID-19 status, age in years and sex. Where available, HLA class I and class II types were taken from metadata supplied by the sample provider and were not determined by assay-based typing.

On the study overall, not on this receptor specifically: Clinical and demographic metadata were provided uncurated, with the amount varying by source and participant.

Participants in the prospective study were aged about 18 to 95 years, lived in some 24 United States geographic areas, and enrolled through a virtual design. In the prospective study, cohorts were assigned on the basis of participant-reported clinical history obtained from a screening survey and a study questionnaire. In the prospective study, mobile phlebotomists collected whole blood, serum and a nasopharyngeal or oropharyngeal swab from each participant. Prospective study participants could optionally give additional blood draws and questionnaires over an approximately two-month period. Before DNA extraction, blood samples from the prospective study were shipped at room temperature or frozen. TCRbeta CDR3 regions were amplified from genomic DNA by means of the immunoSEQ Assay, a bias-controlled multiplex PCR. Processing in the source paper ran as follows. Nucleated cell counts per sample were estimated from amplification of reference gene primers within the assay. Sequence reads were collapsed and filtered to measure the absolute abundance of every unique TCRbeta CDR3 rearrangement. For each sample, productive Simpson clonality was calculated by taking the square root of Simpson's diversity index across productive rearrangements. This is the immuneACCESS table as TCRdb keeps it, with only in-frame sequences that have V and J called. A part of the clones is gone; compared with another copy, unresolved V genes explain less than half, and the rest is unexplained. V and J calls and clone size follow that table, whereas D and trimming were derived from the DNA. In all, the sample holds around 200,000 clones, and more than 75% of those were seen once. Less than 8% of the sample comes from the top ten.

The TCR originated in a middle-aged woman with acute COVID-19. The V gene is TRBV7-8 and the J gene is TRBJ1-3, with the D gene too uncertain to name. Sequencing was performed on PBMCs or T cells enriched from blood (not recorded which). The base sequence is TGTGCCAGCAGCGTCTGGCGCGGCTCTGGAAACACCATATATTTT. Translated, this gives CASSVWRGSGNTIYF.